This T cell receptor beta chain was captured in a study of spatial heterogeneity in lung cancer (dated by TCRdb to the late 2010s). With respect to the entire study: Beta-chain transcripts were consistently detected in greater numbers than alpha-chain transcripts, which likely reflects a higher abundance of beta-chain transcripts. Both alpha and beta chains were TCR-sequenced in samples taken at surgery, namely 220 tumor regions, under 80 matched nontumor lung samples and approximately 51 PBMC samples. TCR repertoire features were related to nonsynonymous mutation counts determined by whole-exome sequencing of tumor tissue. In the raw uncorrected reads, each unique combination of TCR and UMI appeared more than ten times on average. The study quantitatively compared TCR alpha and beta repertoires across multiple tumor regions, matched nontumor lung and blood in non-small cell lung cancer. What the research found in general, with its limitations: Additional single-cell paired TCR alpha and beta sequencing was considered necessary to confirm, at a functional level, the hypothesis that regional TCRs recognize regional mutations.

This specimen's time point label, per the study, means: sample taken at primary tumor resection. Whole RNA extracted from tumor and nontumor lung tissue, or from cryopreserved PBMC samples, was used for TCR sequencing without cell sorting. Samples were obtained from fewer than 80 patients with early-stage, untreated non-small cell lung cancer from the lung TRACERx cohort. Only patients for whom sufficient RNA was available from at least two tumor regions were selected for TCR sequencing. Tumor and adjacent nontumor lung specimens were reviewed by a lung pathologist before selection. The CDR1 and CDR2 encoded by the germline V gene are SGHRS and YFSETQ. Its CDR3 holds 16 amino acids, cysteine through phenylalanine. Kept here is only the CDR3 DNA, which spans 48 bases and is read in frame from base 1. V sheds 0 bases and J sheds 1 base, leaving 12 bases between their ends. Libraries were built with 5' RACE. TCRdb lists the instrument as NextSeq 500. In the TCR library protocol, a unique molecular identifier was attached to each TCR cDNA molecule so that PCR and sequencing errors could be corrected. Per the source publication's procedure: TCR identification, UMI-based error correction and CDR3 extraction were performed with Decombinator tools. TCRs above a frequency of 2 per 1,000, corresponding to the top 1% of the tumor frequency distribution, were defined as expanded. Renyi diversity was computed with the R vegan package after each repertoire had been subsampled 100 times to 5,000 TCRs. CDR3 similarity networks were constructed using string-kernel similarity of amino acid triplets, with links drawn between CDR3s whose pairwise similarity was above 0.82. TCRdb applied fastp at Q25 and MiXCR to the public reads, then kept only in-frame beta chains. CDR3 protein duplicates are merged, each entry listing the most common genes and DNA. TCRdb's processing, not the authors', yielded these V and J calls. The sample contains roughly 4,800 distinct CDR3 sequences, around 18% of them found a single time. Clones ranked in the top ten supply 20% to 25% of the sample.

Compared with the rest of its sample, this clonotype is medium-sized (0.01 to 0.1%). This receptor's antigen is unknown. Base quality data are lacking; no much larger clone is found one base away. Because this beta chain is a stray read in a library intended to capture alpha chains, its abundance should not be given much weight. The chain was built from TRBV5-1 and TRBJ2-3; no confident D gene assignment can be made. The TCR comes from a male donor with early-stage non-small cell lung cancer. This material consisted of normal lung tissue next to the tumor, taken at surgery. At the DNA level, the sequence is TGCGCCAGCAGCTTGGAAAGCAGGCGCGGCACAGATACGCAGTATTTT. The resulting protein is CASSLESRRGTDTQYF.